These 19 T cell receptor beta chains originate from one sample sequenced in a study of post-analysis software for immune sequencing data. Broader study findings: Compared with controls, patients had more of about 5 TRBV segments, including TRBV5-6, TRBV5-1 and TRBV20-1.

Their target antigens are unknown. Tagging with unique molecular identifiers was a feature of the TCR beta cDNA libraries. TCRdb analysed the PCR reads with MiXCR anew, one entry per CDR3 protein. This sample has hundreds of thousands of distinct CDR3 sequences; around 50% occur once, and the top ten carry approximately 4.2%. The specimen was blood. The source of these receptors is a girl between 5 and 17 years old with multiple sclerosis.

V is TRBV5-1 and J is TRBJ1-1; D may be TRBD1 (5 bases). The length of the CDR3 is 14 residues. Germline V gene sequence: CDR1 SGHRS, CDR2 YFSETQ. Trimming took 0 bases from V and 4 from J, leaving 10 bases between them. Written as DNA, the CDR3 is TGCGCCAGCAGCTTGGAACCAGGGACCACTGAAGCTTTCTTT. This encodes CASSLEPGTTEAFF.

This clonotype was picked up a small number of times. This CDR3 is CASSPPGITYEQYF. The CDR3 bases are TGTGCCAGCAGCCCCCCGGGAATTACCTACGAGCAGTACTTC. This sequence joins TRBV7-2 and TRBJ2-7; weak D call: TRBD2 (5 bases). There are 14 residues in the CDR3. V was clipped by 5 bases and J by 2 bases, with 13 bases between them. The germline CDR1 and CDR2 sequences are SGHTA and FQGNSA.

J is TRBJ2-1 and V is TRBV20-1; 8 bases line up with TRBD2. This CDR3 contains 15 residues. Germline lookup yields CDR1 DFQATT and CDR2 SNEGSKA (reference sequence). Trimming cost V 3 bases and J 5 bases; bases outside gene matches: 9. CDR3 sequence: CSASGGRRSDNEQFF. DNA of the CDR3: TGCAGTGCTAGCGGCGGGAGGAGGTCCGACAATGAGCAGTTCTTC.

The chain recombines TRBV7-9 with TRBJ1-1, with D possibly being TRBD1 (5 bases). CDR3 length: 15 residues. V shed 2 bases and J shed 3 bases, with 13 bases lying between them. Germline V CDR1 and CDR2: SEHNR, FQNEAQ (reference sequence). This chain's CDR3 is CASSLKKGFHTEAFF. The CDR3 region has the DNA TGTGCCAGCAGCTTAAAGAAGGGGTTCCACACTGAAGCTTTCTTT.

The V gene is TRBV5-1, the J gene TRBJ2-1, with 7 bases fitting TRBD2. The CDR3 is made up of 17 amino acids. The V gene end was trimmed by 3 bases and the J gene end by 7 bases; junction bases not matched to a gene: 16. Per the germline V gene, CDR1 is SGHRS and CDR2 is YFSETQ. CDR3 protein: CASSSGEGGIGRNEQFF. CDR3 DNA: TGCGCCAGCAGCTCCGGGGAGGGCGGGATCGGGCGGAATGAGCAGTTCTTC.

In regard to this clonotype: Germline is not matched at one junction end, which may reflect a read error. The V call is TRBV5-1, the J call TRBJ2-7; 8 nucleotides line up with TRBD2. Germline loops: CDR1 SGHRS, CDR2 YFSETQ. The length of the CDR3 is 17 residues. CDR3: CAGSWAEWRGVTNEQYF. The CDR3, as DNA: TGCGCCGGCAGCTGGGCAGAATGGCGGGGGGTAACTAACGAGCAGTACTTC.

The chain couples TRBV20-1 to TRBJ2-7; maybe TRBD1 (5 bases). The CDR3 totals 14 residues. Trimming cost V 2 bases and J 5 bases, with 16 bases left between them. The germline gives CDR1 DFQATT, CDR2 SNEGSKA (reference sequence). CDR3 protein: CSARNRQSWDEQYF. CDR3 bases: TGCAGTGCTAGAAATAGACAGAGTTGGGACGAGCAGTACTTC.

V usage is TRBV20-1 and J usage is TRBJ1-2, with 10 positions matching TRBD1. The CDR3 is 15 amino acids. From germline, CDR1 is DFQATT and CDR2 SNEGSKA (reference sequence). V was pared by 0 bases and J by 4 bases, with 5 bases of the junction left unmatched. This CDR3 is CSAREPGQGSYGYTF. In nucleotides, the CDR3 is TGCAGTGCTAGAGAACCGGGACAGGGGTCCTATGGCTACACCTTC.

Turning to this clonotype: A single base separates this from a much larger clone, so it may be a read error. This CDR3 reads CSTRARIFSYNEQFF. CDR3 DNA: TGCAGTACTAGAGCCAGGATATTCTCCTACAATGAGCAGTTCTTC. J is TRBJ2-1 and V is TRBV20-1; possible D gene TRBD2, 5 bases. Germline V gene data show CDR1 as DFQATT and CDR2 as SNEGSKA (reference sequence). The CDR3 consists of 15 residues.

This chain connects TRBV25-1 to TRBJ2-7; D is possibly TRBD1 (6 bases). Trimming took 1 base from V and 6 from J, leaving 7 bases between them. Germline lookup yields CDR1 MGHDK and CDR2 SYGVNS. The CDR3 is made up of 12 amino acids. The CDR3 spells CASSESRGEQYF. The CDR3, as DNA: TGTGCCAGCAGTGAATCCAGGGGCGAGCAGTACTTC.

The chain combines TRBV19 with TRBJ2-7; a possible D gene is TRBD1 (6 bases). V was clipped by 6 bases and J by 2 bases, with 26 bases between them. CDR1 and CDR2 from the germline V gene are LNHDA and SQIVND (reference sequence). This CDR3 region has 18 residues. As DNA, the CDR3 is TGTGCCAGTAGATCGACGACAGGAGCCTTCACTATGCCCTACGAGCAGTACTTC. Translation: CASRSTTGAFTMPYEQYF. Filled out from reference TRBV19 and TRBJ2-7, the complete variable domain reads DGGITQSPKYLFRKEGQNVTLSCEQNLNHDAMYWYRQDPGQGLRLIYYSQIVNDFQKGDIAEGYSVSREKKESFPLTVTSAQKNPTAFYLCASRSTTGAFTMPYEQYFGPGTRLTVT.

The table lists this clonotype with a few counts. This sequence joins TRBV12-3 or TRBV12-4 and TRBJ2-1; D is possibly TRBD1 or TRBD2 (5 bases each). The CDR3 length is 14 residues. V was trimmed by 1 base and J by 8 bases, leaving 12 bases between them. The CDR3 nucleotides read TGTGCCAGCAGTTTAGGCCTAGCCAGGGATGAGCAGTTCTTC. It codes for CASSLGLARDEQFF.

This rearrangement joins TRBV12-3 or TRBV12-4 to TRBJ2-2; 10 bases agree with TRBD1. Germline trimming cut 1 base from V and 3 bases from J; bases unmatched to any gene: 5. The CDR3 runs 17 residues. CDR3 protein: CASSLEGTGAYTGELFF. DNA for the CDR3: TGTGCCAGCAGTTTAGAGGGGACAGGGGCTTACACCGGGGAGCTGTTTTTT.

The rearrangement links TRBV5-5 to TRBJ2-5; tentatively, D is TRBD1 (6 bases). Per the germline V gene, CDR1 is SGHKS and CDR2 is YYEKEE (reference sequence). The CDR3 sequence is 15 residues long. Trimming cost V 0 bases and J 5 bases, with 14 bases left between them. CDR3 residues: CASSLGQVLRETQYF. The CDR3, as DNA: TGTGCCAGCAGCTTGGGACAGGTCCTAAGGGAGACCCAGTACTTC.

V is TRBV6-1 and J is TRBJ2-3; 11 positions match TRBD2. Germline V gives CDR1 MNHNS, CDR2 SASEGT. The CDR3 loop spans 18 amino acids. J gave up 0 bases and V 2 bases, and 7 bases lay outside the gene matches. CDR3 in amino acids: CASSELTSGGTSTDTQYF. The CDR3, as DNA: TGTGCCAGCAGTGAATTAACTAGCGGGGGAACTAGCACAGATACGCAGTATTTT.

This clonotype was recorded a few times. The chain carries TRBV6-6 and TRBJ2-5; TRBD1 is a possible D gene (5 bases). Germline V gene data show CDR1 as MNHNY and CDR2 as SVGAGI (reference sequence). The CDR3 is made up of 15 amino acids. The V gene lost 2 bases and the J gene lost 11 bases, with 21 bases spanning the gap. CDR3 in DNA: TGTGCCAGCAGTTACAAGGAGACAGCCGTTACCAGGCAGTACTTC. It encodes CASSYKETAVTRQYF.

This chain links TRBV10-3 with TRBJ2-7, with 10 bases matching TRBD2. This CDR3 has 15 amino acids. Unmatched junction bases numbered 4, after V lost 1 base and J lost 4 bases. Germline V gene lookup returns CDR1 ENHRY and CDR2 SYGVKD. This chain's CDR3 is CAISELSGRGYEQYF. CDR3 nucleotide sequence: TGTGCCATCAGTGAGTTGAGCGGGAGGGGGTACGAGCAGTACTTC.

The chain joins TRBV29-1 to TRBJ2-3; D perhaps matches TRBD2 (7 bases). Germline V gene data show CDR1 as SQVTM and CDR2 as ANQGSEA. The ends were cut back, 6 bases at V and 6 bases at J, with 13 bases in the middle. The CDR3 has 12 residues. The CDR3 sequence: CSVGGVPDTQYF. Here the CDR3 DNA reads TGCAGCGTAGGGGGGGTACCGGATACGCAGTATTTT.

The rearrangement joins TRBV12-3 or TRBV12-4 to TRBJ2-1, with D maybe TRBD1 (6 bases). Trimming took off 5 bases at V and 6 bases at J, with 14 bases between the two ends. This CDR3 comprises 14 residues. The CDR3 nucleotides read TGTGCCAGCAGTCGAACAGGGAAGATCAATGAGCAGTTCTTC. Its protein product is CASSRTGKINEQFF.